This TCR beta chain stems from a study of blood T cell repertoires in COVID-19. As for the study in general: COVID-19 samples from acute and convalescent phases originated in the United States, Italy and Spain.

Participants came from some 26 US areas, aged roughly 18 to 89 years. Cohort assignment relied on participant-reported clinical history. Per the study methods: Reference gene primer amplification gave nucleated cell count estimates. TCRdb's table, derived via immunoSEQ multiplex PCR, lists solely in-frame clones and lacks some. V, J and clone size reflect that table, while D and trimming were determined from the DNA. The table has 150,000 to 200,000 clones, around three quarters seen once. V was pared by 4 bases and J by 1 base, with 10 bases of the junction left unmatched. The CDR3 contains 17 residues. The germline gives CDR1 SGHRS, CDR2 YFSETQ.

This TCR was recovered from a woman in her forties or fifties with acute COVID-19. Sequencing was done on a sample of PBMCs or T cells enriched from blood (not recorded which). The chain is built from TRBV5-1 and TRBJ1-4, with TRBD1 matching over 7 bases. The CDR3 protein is CASSPPRQGGTNEKLFF. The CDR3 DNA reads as TGCGCCAGCAGCCCCCCCCGACAGGGTGGAACTAATGAAAAACTGTTTTTT.